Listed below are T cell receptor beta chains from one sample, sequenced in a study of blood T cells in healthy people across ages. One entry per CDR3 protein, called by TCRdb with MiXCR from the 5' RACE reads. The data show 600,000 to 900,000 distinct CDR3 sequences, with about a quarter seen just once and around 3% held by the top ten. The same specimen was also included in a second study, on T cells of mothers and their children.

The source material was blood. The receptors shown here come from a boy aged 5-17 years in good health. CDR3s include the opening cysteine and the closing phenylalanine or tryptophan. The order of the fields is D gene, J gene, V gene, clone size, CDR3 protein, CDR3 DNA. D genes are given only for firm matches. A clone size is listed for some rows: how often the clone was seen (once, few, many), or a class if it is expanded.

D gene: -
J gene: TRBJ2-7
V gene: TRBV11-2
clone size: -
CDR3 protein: CASSLGTGTLTYEQCF
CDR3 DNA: TGTGCCAGCAGCTTAGGGACCGGGACACTAACCTACGAGCAGTGCTTC

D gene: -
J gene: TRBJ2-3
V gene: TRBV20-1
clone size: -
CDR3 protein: CSARVPALIADTQYF
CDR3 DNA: TGCAGTGCTAGAGTCCCGGCCCTTATAGCAGATACGCAGTATTTT

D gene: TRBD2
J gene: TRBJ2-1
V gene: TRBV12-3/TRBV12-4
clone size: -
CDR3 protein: CASSHLAGVVNEQFF
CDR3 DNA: TGTGCCAGCAGTCATCTAGCGGGGGTGGTCAATGAGCAGTTCTTC

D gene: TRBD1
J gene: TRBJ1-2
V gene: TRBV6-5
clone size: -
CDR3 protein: CASSQDRRFGYTF
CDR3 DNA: TGTGCCAGCAGCCAGGACAGGAGATTTGGCTACACCTTC

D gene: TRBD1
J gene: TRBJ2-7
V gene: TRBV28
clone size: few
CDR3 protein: CASNPGQAAYEQYF
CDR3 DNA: TGTGCCAGCAACCCGGGACAGGCCGCCTACGAGCAGTACTTC

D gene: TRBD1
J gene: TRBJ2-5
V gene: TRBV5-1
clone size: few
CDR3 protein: CASSPGDRGQETQYF
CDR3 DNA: TGCGCCAGCAGCCCAGGGGACAGGGGTCAAGAGACCCAGTACTTC

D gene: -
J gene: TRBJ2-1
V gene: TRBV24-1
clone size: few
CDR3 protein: CATSDLGQLGRSEQFF
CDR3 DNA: TGTGCCACCAGTGACCTTGGACAGTTGGGGCGTAGTGAGCAGTTCTTC

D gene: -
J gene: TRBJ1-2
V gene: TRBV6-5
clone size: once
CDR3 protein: CASSSLGGFYGYTF
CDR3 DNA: TGTGCCAGCAGTTCTTTGGGGGGCTTCTATGGCTACACCTTC

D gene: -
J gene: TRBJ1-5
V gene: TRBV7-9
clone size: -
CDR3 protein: CASSLPGQNQPQHF
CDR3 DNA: TGTGCCAGCAGCTTGCCCGGACAGAATCAGCCCCAGCATTTT

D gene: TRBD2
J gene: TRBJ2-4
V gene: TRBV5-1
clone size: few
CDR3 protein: CASSLVGGLADTLKNIQYF
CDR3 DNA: TGCGCCAGCAGCTTGGTAGGGGGACTAGCGGATACTCTCAAAAACATTCAGTACTTC

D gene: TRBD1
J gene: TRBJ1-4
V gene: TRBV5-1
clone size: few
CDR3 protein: CASSAGQARAKLFF
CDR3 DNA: TGCGCCAGCAGCGCCGGACAGGCACGCGCAAAACTGTTTTTT

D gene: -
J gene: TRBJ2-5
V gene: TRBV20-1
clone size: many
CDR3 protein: CSAYGPSVGETQYF
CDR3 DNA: TGCAGTGCTTATGGACCGTCGGTTGGGGAGACCCAGTACTTC

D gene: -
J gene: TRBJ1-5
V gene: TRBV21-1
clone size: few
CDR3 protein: CASSNIAHSTGNNQPQHF
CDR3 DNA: TGTGCCAGCAGCAATATCGCACACAGTACAGGGAACAATCAGCCCCAGCATTTT

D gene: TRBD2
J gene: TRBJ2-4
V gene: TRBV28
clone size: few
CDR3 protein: CASSLLAGARKNIQYF
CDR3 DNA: TGTGCCAGCAGTCTACTAGCGGGGGCCCGTAAAAACATTCAGTACTTC

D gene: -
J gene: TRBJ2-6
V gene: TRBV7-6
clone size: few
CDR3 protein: CASSLGGTAGPRVLTF
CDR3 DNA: TGTGCCAGCAGCTTGGGCGGGACAGCGGGTCCTAGGGTCCTGACTTTC

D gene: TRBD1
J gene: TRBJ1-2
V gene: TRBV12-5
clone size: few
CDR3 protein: CASGSGQGEGGYGYTF
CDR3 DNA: TGTGCTAGTGGTTCGGGACAGGGGGAAGGTGGCTATGGCTACACCTTC

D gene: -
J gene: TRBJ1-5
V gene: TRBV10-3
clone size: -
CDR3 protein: CAIGGNQPQHF
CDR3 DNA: TGTGCCATCGGCGGCAATCAGCCCCAGCATTTT

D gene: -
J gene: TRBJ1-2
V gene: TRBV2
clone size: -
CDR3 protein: CASRITAGGCTF
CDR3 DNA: TGTGCCAGCAGGATCACAGCGGGTGGCTGCACCTTC

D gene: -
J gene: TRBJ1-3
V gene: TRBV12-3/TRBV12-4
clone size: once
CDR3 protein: CARGSGNTIYF
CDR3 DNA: TGTGCCCGGGGGTCTGGAAACACCATATATTTT

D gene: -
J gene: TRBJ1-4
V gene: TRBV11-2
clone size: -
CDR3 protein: CASSLRPGRRVGSANEKLFF
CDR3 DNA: TGTGCCAGCAGCTTAAGACCCGGACGTCGGGTGGGCAGCGCTAACGAAAAACTGTTTTTT

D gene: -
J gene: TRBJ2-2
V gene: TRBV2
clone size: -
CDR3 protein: CASSESRDRVDTGELFF
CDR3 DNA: TGTGCCAGCAGTGAATCCCGGGACCGGGTCGATACCGGGGAGCTGTTTTTT

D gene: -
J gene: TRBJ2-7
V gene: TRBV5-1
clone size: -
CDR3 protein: CASSPWNVTYEQYF
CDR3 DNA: TGCGCCAGCAGCCCCTGGAACGTAACCTACGAGCAGTACTTC

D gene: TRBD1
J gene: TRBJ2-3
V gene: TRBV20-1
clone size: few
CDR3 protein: CSARDGQVHTDTQYF
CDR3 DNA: TGCAGTGCTAGAGATGGACAGGTGCACACAGATACGCAGTATTTT

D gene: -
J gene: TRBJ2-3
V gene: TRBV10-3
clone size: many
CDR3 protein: CAITTDGSTDTQYF
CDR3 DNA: TGTGCCATCACCACGGACGGGAGCACAGATACGCAGTATTTT

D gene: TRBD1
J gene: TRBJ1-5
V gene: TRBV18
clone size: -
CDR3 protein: CASSPGQGIQPQHF
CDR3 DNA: TGTGCCAGCTCACCGGGACAGGGTATACAGCCCCAGCATTTT

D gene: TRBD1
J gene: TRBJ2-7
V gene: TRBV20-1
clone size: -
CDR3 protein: CSATGTGPYEQYF
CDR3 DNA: TGCAGTGCTACCGGGACAGGGCCCTACGAGCAGTACTTC

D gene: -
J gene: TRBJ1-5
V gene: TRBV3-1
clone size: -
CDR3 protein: CASSQGGDQPQHF
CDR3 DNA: TGTGCCAGCAGCCAAGGAGGAGACCAGCCCCAGCATTTT

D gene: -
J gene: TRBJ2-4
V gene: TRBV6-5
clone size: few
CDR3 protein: CASSYDHRSLDIQYF
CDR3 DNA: TGTGCCAGCAGTTACGACCATCGGTCACTGGACATTCAGTACTTC

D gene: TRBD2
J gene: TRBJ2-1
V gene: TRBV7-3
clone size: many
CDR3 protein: CASSKTSGGYNEQFF
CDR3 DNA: TGTGCCAGCAGCAAGACTAGCGGGGGGTACAATGAGCAGTTCTTC

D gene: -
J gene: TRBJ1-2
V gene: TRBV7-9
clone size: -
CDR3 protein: CASSPLTASYGYTF
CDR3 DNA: TGTGCCAGCAGCCCCTTGACAGCCAGCTATGGCTACACCTTC

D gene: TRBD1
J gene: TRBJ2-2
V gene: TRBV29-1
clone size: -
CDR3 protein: CSSRDSNTGELFF
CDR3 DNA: TGCAGCTCCCGGGACAGTAACACCGGGGAGCTGTTTTTT

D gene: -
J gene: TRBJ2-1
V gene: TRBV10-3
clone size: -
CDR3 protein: CAIRGTREDHEQFF
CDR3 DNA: TGTGCCATCAGAGGAACCAGGGAAGACCATGAGCAGTTCTTC

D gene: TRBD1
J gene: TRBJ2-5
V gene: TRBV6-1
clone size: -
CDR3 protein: CASRVGQVQETQYF
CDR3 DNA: TGTGCCAGCAGGGTCGGACAGGTCCAAGAGACCCAGTACTTC

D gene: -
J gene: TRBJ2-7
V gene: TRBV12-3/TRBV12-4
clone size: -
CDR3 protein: CASRLRGSSSYEQYF
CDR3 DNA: TGTGCCAGCAGACTTCGGGGCAGTTCTTCCTACGAGCAGTACTTC

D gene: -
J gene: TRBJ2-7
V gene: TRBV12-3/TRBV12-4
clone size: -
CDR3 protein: CASSRGVHSYEQYF
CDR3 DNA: TGTGCCAGCAGCCGCGGGGTTCACTCCTACGAGCAGTACTTC

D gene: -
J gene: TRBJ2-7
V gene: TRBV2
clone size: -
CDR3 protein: CASSVWQGQYEQYF
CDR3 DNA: TGTGCCAGCAGTGTCTGGCAGGGGCAATACGAGCAGTACTTC

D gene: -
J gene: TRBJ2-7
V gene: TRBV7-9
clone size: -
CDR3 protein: CASSSPEGVSYEQYF
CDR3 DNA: TGTGCCAGCAGCTCCCCCGAGGGGGTCTCCTACGAGCAGTACTTC

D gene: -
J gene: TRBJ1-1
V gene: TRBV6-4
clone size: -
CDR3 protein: CASSDTGDTEAFF
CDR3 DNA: TGTGCCAGCAGTGATACGGGGGATACTGAAGCTTTCTTT

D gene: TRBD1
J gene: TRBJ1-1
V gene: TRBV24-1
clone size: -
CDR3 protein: CATSDSRTGSTEAFF
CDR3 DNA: TGTGCCACCAGTGACTCTCGGACAGGATCCACTGAAGCTTTCTTT

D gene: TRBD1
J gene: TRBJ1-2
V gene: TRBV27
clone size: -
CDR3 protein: CASSFWGRTTGVWYGYTF
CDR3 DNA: TGTGCCAGCAGTTTCTGGGGGCGGACGACAGGGGTCTGGTATGGCTACACCTTC

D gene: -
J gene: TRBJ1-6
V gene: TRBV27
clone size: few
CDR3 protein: CASSFPPGVRHSPLHF
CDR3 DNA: TGTGCCAGCAGTTTCCCCCCGGGAGTGAGGCATTCACCCCTCCACTTT

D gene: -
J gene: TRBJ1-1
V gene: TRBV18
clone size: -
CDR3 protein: CASSPQEQGLSTEAFF
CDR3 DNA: TGTGCCAGCTCACCTCAGGAGCAGGGTTTGAGCACTGAAGCTTTCTTT

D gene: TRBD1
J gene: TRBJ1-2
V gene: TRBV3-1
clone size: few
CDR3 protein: CASSQRGQGAPTF
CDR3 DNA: TGTGCCAGCAGCCAAAGGGGACAGGGGGCACCCACCTTC

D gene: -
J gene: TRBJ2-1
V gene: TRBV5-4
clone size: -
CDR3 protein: CASSLALENEQFF
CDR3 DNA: TGTGCCAGCAGCTTGGCCCTAGAGAATGAGCAGTTCTTC

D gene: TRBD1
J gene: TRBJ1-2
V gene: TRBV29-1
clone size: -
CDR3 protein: CSVEGQGANGYTF
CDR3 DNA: TGCAGCGTCGAGGGGCAGGGGGCAAATGGCTACACCTTC

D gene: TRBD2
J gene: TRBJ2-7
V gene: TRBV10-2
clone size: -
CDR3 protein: CASWAGGYSYEQYF
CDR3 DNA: TGCGCCAGCTGGGCGGGGGGATACTCCTACGAGCAGTACTTC

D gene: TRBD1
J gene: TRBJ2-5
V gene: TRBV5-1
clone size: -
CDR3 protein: CASSFSGQGAEETQYF
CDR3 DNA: TGCGCCAGCAGCTTCTCGGGACAGGGGGCAGAAGAGACCCAGTACTTC

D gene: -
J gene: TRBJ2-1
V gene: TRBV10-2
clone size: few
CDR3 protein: CASSEWAKYYNEQFF
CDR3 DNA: TGCGCCAGCAGTGAGTGGGCCAAATACTACAATGAGCAGTTCTTC

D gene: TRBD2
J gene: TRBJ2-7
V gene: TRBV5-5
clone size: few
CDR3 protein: CASSLGTSGGATYEQYF
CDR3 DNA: TGTGCCAGCAGCTTGGGGACTAGCGGGGGGGCCACCTACGAGCAGTACTTC

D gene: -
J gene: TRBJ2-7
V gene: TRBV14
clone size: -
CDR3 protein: CASRLGETYEQYF
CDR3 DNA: TGTGCCAGCCGTTTAGGGGAGACCTACGAGCAGTACTTC

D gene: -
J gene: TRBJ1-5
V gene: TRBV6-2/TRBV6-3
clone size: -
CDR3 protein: CASSYAGIPSNQPQHF
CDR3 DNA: TGTGCCAGCAGTTACGCAGGAATACCGAGCAATCAGCCCCAGCATTTT

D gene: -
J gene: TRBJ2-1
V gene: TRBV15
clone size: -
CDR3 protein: CATSRDFGGGNEQFF
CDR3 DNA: TGTGCCACCAGCAGAGATTTCGGGGGTGGGAATGAGCAGTTCTTC

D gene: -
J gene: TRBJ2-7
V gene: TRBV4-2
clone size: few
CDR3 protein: CASSQGHLSSYEQYF
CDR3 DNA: TGTGCCAGCAGCCAAGGGCATTTAAGCTCCTACGAGCAGTACTTC

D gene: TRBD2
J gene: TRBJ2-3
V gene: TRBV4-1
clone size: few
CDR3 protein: CASSQDQSAGTDTQYF
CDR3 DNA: TGCGCCAGCAGCCAAGATCAATCAGCGGGGACAGATACGCAGTATTTT

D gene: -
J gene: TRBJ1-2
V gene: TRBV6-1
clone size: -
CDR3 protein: CASSPRPGGYTF
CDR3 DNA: TGTGCCAGCAGTCCCAGGCCAGGTGGCTACACCTTC

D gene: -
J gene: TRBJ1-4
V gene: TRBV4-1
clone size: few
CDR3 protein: CASSQETGRTNEKLFF
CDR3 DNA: TGCGCCAGCAGCCAAGAAACCGGGAGAACTAATGAAAAACTGTTTTTT

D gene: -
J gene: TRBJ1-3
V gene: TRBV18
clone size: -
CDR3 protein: CASRVLAGEDTIYF
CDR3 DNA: TGTGCCAGCAGGGTGCTCGCGGGAGAAGACACCATATATTTT

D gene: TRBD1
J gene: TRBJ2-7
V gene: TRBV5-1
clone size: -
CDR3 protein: CASSWGTGKGEQYF
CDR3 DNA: TGCGCCAGCAGCTGGGGGACAGGGAAGGGCGAGCAGTACTTC

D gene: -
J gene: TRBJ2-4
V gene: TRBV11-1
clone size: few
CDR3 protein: CASSLDRTATERLAKNIQYF
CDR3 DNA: TGTGCCAGCAGCTTAGACAGGACTGCGACTGAGCGTTTAGCCAAAAACATTCAGTACTTC

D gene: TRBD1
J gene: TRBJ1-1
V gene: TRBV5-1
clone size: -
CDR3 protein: CASRPLQGANTETFF
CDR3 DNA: TGCGCCAGCAGGCCGTTACAGGGGGCGAACACTGAAACTTTCTTT